This T cell receptor beta chain comes out of a study of blood T cell repertoires in COVID-19. V lost 4 bases and J lost 3, with 14 bases in between. In germline, CDR1 is SGHKS, CDR2 YYEKEE (reference sequence). CDR3 size: 16 residues. Libraries were prepared by immunoSEQ multiplex PCR; TCRdb keeps only in-frame clonotypes and omits some of them. Counted here are about 300,000 clones, around 90% occurring once; the ten biggest clones make up about 6.8%. The clonotype comes from a man aged 18 to 30 who had recovered from COVID-19. The source material was peripheral blood. This rearrangement joins TRBV5-5 to TRBJ1-6; D perhaps matches TRBD1 (6 bases). DNA of the CDR3: TGTGCCAGCAGCCAGGGGCTGTCGAACTATAATTCACCCCTCCACTTT. Translated: CASSQGLSNYNSPLHF.